These 29 T cell receptor beta chains were sequenced from one sample in a study of blood T cell repertoires in COVID-19. Assay: immunoSEQ multiplex PCR; the TCRdb copy retains only in-frame clones and omits some. The sample records about 170,000 clones, 86% being singletons. What was sequenced was peripheral blood. These receptors were obtained from a man aged 50-59 years with active or convalescent COVID-19.

This rearrangement joins TRBV5-4 to TRBJ2-7; 7 nucleotides match TRBD1. J gave up 5 bases and V 4 bases, and 15 bases lay outside the gene matches. CDR3 length equals 16 residues. Germline CDR1 is SGHNT and CDR2 is YYREEE (reference sequence). In DNA form, the CDR3 reads TGTGCCAGCAGCGACTATAGGAGACAGGGTCCTCACGAGCAGTACTTC. Translating gives CASSDYRRQGPHEQYF.

The chain employs TRBV2 and TRBJ1-6; no clear D. V lost 3 bases, J lost 0 bases, and 9 bases lay in between. The germline V gene has CDR1 SNHLY and CDR2 FYNNEI. The CDR3 contains 16 residues. The CDR3 loop reads CASSDWESSYNSPLHF. CDR3 bases: TGTGCCAGCAGTGATTGGGAGAGCTCCTATAATTCACCCCTCCACTTT.

This chain connects TRBV29-1 to TRBJ1-4, with D unclear. The V gene's germline CDR1 is SQVTM and CDR2 ANQGSEA. The CDR3 is made up of 13 amino acids. Trimming took 6 bases from V and 2 from J, leaving 10 bases between them. Written as DNA, the CDR3 is TGCAGCGTGACGGGTAGGACTAATGAAAAACTGTTTTTT. It encodes CSVTGRTNEKLFF.

This CDR3 reads CASSQDQGAGNTIYF. In DNA, the CDR3 is TGTGCCAGCAGCCAAGATCAAGGGGCTGGAAACACCATATATTTT. V gene TRBV4-2 combines with J gene TRBJ1-3; a possible D gene is TRBD1 (5 bases). V dropped 0 bases and J dropped 2 bases, with 8 bases sitting between them. Germline V CDR1 and CDR2: LGHNA, YNFKEQ. The CDR3 consists of 15 residues.

The V gene is TRBV5-4, the J gene TRBJ1-3; 8 bases are a match to TRBD1. V was pared by 0 bases and J by 4 bases, with 3 bases of the junction left unmatched. The germline V gene encodes CDR1 SGHNT and CDR2 YYREEE (reference sequence). This CDR3 spans 15 amino acids. The CDR3 sequence is CASSLGTGSGNTIYF. The CDR3 nucleotides are TGTGCCAGCAGCTTGGGGACAGGGTCAGGAAACACCATATATTTT.

The chain couples TRBV6-2 or TRBV6-3 to TRBJ2-4; TRBD1 is a possible D gene (6 bases). The CDR3 extends over 14 amino acids. The V gene's germline CDR1 is MNHEY and CDR2 SVGEGT. V dropped 5 bases and J dropped 0 bases, with 8 bases sitting between them. CDR3 nucleotide sequence: TGTGCCAGCAGTCGACAGGCAGCCAAAAACATTCAGTACTTC. This codes for CASSRQAAKNIQYF.

The chain links TRBV24-1 to TRBJ2-1; tentatively, D is TRBD1 (6 bases). Trimming took off 5 bases at V and 4 bases at J, with 14 bases between the two ends. The germline gives CDR1 KGHDR, CDR2 SFDVKD. The CDR3 contains 15 residues. The CDR3 is CATSGAMGHYNEQFF. In nucleotides, the CDR3 is TGTGCCACCAGTGGCGCGATGGGACATTACAATGAGCAGTTCTTC.

The V and J genes are TRBV7-9 and TRBJ1-5; D is ambiguous. The V gene lost 5 bases and the J gene lost 7 bases, with 12 bases spanning the gap. The germline CDR1 and CDR2 sequences are SEHNR and FQNEAQ (reference sequence). This CDR3 comprises 13 residues. The CDR3 here is CASSPEGGQPQHF. The CDR3 DNA follows: TGTGCCAGCAGCCCCGAGGGTGGGCAGCCCCAGCATTTT. Filled out from reference TRBV7-9 and TRBJ1-5, the complete variable domain reads DTGVSQNPRHKITKRGQNVTFRCDPISEHNRLYWYRQTLGQGPEFLTYFQNEAQLEKSRLLSDRFSAERPKGSFSTLEIQRTEQGDSAMYLCASSPEGGQPQHFGDGTRLSIL.

This clone has more than one count but fewer than ten. The V and J genes are TRBV28 and TRBJ1-3, with D tentatively TRBD1 (6 bases). The germline CDR1 and CDR2 sequences are MDHEN and SYDVKM. The CDR3 has 15 residues. V dropped 10 bases and J dropped 2 bases, with 18 bases sitting between them. Here the CDR3 DNA reads TGTGCCATCCGGGGGGCCTCCGGGCCTGGAAACACCATATATTTT. Residues: CAIRGASGPGNTIYF.

The sample holds many counts of this clone. V and J are TRBV3-1 (or the pseudogene TRBV3-2) and TRBJ2-4; 9 bases agree with TRBD2. From germline, CDR1 is LGHDT and CDR2 YNNKEL (reference sequence). CDR3 size: 17 residues. The V gene end was trimmed by 2 bases and the J gene end by 0 bases; junction bases not matched to a gene: 5. The CDR3 DNA follows: TGTGCCAGCAGCCAACGAGGACTAGCGTTAGCCAAAAACATTCAGTACTTC. Its protein product is CASSQRGLALAKNIQYF.

Only one count was recorded for this clone. The chain has TRBV27 and TRBJ2-1, with 11 bases matching TRBD2. The trim removed 6 bases at V and 4 bases at J, leaving 5 bases unmatched. The CDR3 runs to 15 residues. Germline V gene lookup returns CDR1 MNHEY and CDR2 SMNVEV (reference sequence). The CDR3 region is CASSRLAGIYNEQFF. The CDR3 region has the DNA TGTGCCAGCAGCAGACTAGCGGGGATATACAATGAGCAGTTCTTC.

The chain uses TRBV6-6 and TRBJ1-2, with TRBD1 identical over 7 bases. Losses at the gene ends were 1 base for V and 4 bases for J; bases not matched to a gene: 0. This CDR3 is built from 13 residues. Germline assignment: CDR1 MNHNY and CDR2 SVGAGI (reference sequence). CDR3 in amino acids: CASSYWDSYGYTF. CDR3 nucleotide sequence: TGTGCCAGCAGTTACTGGGACAGCTATGGCTACACCTTC.

The chain couples TRBV6-5 to TRBJ1-4, with D perhaps TRBD1 (5 bases). The V end was cut by 6 bases, the J end by 5 bases, with 13 bases between. Germline assignment: CDR1 MNHEY and CDR2 SVGAGI. The CDR3 has 14 amino acids. The CDR3 DNA follows: TGTGCCAGCAGGAGCGGGACGGGAAATGAAAAACTGTTTTTT. It codes for CASRSGTGNEKLFF.

The rearrangement joins TRBV10-3 to TRBJ1-2; no definite D call. The CDR3 spans 15 residues. V was pared by 7 bases and J by 4 bases, with 19 bases between. Per the germline V gene, CDR1 is ENHRY and CDR2 is SYGVKD. The CDR3 loop is CAINSGSDRSYGYTF. The DNA of the CDR3 is TGTGCCATCAATTCGGGTTCGGATCGGAGCTATGGCTACACCTTC.

The chain employs TRBV6-5 and TRBJ1-2; a possible D gene is TRBD1 (5 bases). Germline V CDR1 and CDR2: MNHEY, SVGAGI. This CDR3 contains 13 residues. Trimming removed 6 bases from V and 1 base from J, with 9 bases in between. This CDR3 reads CASSLTVNYGYTF. DNA of the CDR3: TGTGCCAGCAGCCTGACAGTTAACTATGGCTACACCTTC.

In its sample, this clone was seen a few times. This sequence joins TRBV28 and TRBJ2-4; D remains unclear. V lost 5 bases and J lost 0, with 8 bases in between. This CDR3 comprises 14 residues. Germline V gene sequence: CDR1 MDHEN, CDR2 SYDVKM. CDR3: CASSPSLAKNIQYF. The CDR3 DNA reads as TGTGCCAGCAGTCCGAGCCTAGCCAAAAACATTCAGTACTTC.

This rearrangement joins TRBV25-1 to TRBJ2-2, with 7 positions matching TRBD1. V lost 4 bases, J lost 4 bases, and 9 bases stayed unmatched. This CDR3 is 16 amino acids long. CDR1 and CDR2 from the germline V gene are MGHDK and SYGVNS. The CDR3 region is CASSGRRGTATGELFF. In DNA form, the CDR3 reads TGTGCCAGCAGTGGCCGCCGAGGGACAGCCACCGGGGAGCTGTTTTTT.

This sequence joins TRBV7-6 and TRBJ2-7; possible D gene TRBD2, 5 bases. V was cut by 2 bases and J by 2 bases, with 13 bases left in between. The CDR3 sequence is 15 residues long. CDR1 and CDR2 from the germline V gene are SGHVS and FNYEAQ. In DNA, the CDR3 is TGTGCCAGCAGCTTAAGCACGCCGGGGACCTACGAGCAGTACTTC. This sequence encodes CASSLSTPGTYEQYF.

V usage is TRBV7-2 and J usage is TRBJ2-7; tentative D call: TRBD2 (6 bases). This CDR3 has 16 residues. Trimming took 0 bases from V and 3 from J, leaving 15 bases between them. The V gene's germline CDR1 is SGHTA and CDR2 FQGNSA. CDR3 DNA: TGTGCCAGCAGCTTAGCGCCCGGACTACTAGGCTACGAGCAGTACTTC. Its translation: CASSLAPGLLGYEQYF.

The chain employs TRBV5-1 and TRBJ2-7; 10 nucleotides match TRBD2. The CDR3 runs to 14 residues. The V segment lost 9 bases and the J segment 4 bases; nucleotides outside the gene matches: 10. Germline CDR1 and CDR2: SGHRS and YFSETQ. This CDR3 is CATGFSSGSYEQYF. As DNA, the CDR3 is TGCGCCACCGGGTTTTCTAGCGGGAGTTACGAGCAGTACTTC. Full variable domain (remainder filled in from reference TRBV5-1 and TRBJ2-7): KAGVTQTPRYLIKTRGQQVTLSCSPISGHRSVSWYQQTPGQGLQFLFEYFSETQRNKGNFPGRFSGRQFSNSRSEMNVSTLELGDSALYLCATGFSSGSYEQYFGPGTRLTVT.

This chain joins TRBV5-1 and TRBJ1-1; 9 bases map to TRBD1. Germline V gene sequence: CDR1 SGHRS, CDR2 YFSETQ. The CDR3 contains 14 residues. The V segment lost 7 bases and the J segment 3 bases; nucleotides outside the gene matches: 7. CDR3 bases: TGCGCCAGCGCCCCCGGGACAGGGTACACTGAAGCTTTCTTT. Its protein is CASAPGTGYTEAFF.

The rearrangement uses TRBV14 and TRBJ1-3; D ambiguous. V was trimmed by 5 bases and J by 1 base, leaving 9 bases between them. From germline, CDR1 is SGHDN and CDR2 FVKESK. The CDR3 spans 14 residues. The CDR3 sequence is CASSYLGSGNTIYF. Here the CDR3 DNA reads TGTGCCAGCAGCTATCTCGGTTCTGGAAACACCATATATTTT.

This clone is a singleton in its sample. J is TRBJ1-5 and V is TRBV19; 10 bases are a match to TRBD1. The CDR3 loop spans 14 amino acids. The ends lost 4 bases at V and 7 bases at J; junction bases unmatched: 4. Germline CDR1 reads LNHDA; CDR2 reads SQIVND (reference sequence). The CDR3: CASSKTGGRQPQHF. DNA of the CDR3: TGTGCCAGTAGTAAGACAGGGGGCAGACAGCCCCAGCATTTT.

The chain uses TRBV18 and TRBJ1-4; D might be TRBD1 (6 bases). The germline CDR1 and CDR2 sequences are KGHSH and LQKENI. The CDR3 consists of 20 residues. V lost 0 bases to trimming and J lost 0 bases, with 20 bases between them. CDR3 sequence reads: CASSPPNREGRLATNEKLFF. The CDR3, as DNA: TGTGCCAGCTCACCACCGAACAGGGAGGGGAGATTGGCAACTAATGAAAAACTGTTTTTT.

This chain joins TRBV19 and TRBJ1-2, with D unclear. CDR1 is LNHDA and CDR2 is SQIVND in the germline V gene (reference sequence). V lost 5 bases and J 8 bases, leaving 15 bases between the germline ends. The CDR3 contains 13 residues. The CDR3 reads CASSPRAGGGYTF. In DNA, the CDR3 is TGTGCCAGTAGTCCCCGGGCGGGAGGAGGCTACACCTTC. Complete variable domain (other parts from reference TRBV19 and TRBJ1-2): DGGITQSPKYLFRKEGQNVTLSCEQNLNHDAMYWYRQDPGQGLRLIYYSQIVNDFQKGDIAEGYSVSREKKESFPLTVTSAQKNPTAFYLCASSPRAGGGYTFGSGTRLTVV.

The rearrangement uses TRBV6-2 or TRBV6-3 and TRBJ1-1, with unresolved D. The CDR3 has 17 residues. In germline, CDR1 is MNHEY, CDR2 SVGEGT. Trimming left V 5 bases short and J 0 bases short, with 19 bases between. The CDR3 loop is CASSPYGDVPMNTEAFF. The DNA of the CDR3 is TGTGCCAGCAGTCCCTACGGAGACGTGCCTATGAACACTGAAGCTTTCTTT.

This clone was found once. V gene TRBV4-1 combines with J gene TRBJ1-2; 8 bases line up with TRBD1. V dropped 0 bases and J dropped 4; count of bases not matched to a gene: 1. Germline V CDR1 and CDR2: MGHRA, YSYEKL. This CDR3 contains 14 residues. The chain's CDR3 is CASSQDRGPYGYTF. The DNA of the CDR3 is TGCGCCAGCAGCCAAGACAGGGGGCCCTATGGCTACACCTTC.

Of note for this clone: Other DNA sequences from this sample encode an identical CDR3 as well. The V call is TRBV5-1, the J call TRBJ2-5, with 15 bases matching TRBD2. The CDR3 has 15 residues. Germline CDR1 and CDR2: SGHRS and YFSETQ. Germline trimming cut 4 bases from V and 4 bases from J; bases unmatched to any gene: 2. The CDR3 sequence is CASSPGLAGGETQYF. CDR3 in DNA: TGCGCCAGCAGCCCGGGACTAGCGGGAGGAGAGACCCAGTACTTC.

The V gene is TRBV6-5, the J gene TRBJ2-2, with a weak D call TRBD1 (5 bases). The CDR3 is made up of 15 amino acids. Trimming took off 2 bases at V and 1 base at J, with 8 bases between the two ends. The germline V gene has CDR1 MNHEY and CDR2 SVGAGI. CDR3 region: CASSYRRGNTGELFF. Written as DNA, the CDR3 is TGTGCCAGCAGTTACAGAAGGGGGAACACCGGGGAGCTGTTTTTT.